Following are 26 T cell receptor beta chains from one sample sequenced in a study of blood T cell repertoires in COVID-19. Assay: immunoSEQ multiplex PCR; the TCRdb copy retains only in-frame clones and omits some. The table shows 200,000 to 250,000 clones, with 75% to 90% occurring only once. Sample: peripheral blood. These receptor sequences come from a man aged 25 to 40 with COVID-19, enrolled during active disease.

This clone turned up a few times. The chain is built from TRBV6-5 and TRBJ1-2; the D gene is possibly TRBD1 (6 bases). The V and J ends lost 0 bases and 4 bases respectively, with 15 bases between them. Germline values: CDR1 MNHEY, CDR2 SVGAGI. The length of the CDR3 is 16 residues. The CDR3 loop is CASSYSKDSHLYGYTF. The CDR3 nucleotides read TGTGCCAGCAGTTACTCGAAGGACAGCCATCTCTATGGCTACACCTTC.

J is TRBJ2-7 and V is TRBV5-1; D is unresolved. Germline V gene sequence: CDR1 SGHRS, CDR2 YFSETQ. V gave up 4 bases and J gave up 0 bases, with 5 bases separating them. The CDR3 runs to 12 residues. The CDR3 nucleotides are TGCGCCAGCAGCCTAAGCTCCTACGAGCAGTACTTC. It specifies CASSLSSYEQYF. The full variable domain, its missing parts supplied by reference TRBV5-1 and TRBJ2-7, is KAGVTQTPRYLIKTRGQQVTLSCSPISGHRSVSWYQQTPGQGLQFLFEYFSETQRNKGNFPGRFSGRQFSNSRSEMNVSTLELGDSALYLCASSLSSYEQYFGPGTRLTVT.

This sequence joins TRBV9 and TRBJ1-2; D gene ambiguous. CDR1 and CDR2 from the germline V gene are SGDLS and YYNGEE. Trimming cost V 0 bases and J 4 bases, with 13 bases left between them. The CDR3 has 15 amino acids. The CDR3 coding sequence is TGTGCCAGCAGCGTAGACCCGACACCAAGCTATGGCTACACCTTC. It specifies CASSVDPTPSYGYTF.

The chain couples TRBV7-8 to TRBJ2-7, with a possible D match to TRBD2 (7 bases). Germline V gene sequence: CDR1 SGHVS, CDR2 FQNEAQ. The V end lost 7 bases, the J end lost 1 base, and 17 bases lay between the germline ends. This CDR3 is built from 15 residues. Here the CDR3 reads CASNTDGGPSYEQYF. CDR3 coding DNA: TGTGCCAGCAACACAGACGGGGGGCCGTCCTACGAGCAGTACTTC.

The chain joins TRBV5-1 to TRBJ2-2, with 9 bases aligning to TRBD1. The ends lost 0 bases at V and 4 bases at J; junction bases unmatched: 4. Germline V gene data show CDR1 as SGHRS and CDR2 as YFSETQ. The CDR3 spans 16 residues. The CDR3: CASSLEGQGSTGELFF. The CDR3, as DNA: TGCGCCAGCAGCTTGGAGGGACAGGGTTCCACCGGGGAGCTGTTTTTT.

This chain joins TRBV27 and TRBJ2-1; TRBD2 matches at 8 bases. Trimming removed 0 bases from V and 8 bases from J; junction bases left unmatched: 6. In germline, CDR1 is MNHEY, CDR2 SMNVEV (reference sequence). The CDR3 has 15 residues. The CDR3, as DNA: TGTGCCAGCAGTTTATCCTATCTAGCGGGCCATGAGCAGTTCTTC. It specifies CASSLSYLAGHEQFF.

The V and J genes are TRBV5-1 and TRBJ1-5, with no clear D. The CDR3 length is 13 residues. CDR1 SGHRS and CDR2 YFSETQ come from the germline V gene. V shed 8 bases and J shed 4 bases, with 13 bases lying between them. For the CDR3, the DNA is TGCGCCAGACGTCTGCGTCCTAATCAGCCCCAGCATTTT. This translates into CARRLRPNQPQHF.

The chain links TRBV28 to TRBJ2-7; D is possibly TRBD2 (7 bases). Germline values: CDR1 MDHEN, CDR2 SYDVKM. The CDR3 extends over 15 amino acids. The V end was cut by 5 bases, the J end by 1 base, with 15 bases between. The CDR3 loop reads CASSQPGGKSYEQYF. The CDR3 DNA sequence: TGTGCCAGCAGTCAGCCGGGGGGCAAGTCCTACGAGCAGTACTTC.

The gene calls are TRBV4-2 and TRBJ2-1; 7 bases are shared with TRBD2. CDR3 size: 19 residues. Germline V lookup: CDR1 LGHNA, CDR2 YNFKEQ. V shed 0 bases, J shed 2 bases, and the junction held 13 bases outside the gene matches. The CDR3 reads CASSQDPPAIAGTYNEQFF. CDR3 DNA: TGTGCCAGCAGCCAAGACCCCCCGGCGATAGCGGGTACCTACAATGAGCAGTTCTTC.

V usage is TRBV24-1 and J usage is TRBJ2-1; 12 nucleotides match TRBD2. This CDR3 is built from 18 residues. The V and J ends lost 4 bases and 8 bases, in that order; junction bases with no gene match: 14. The germline V gene encodes CDR1 KGHDR and CDR2 SFDVKD. The CDR3 sequence: CATSDPTMTSGRGDEQFF. CDR3 coding DNA: TGTGCCACCAGTGACCCTACCATGACTAGCGGGAGAGGCGATGAGCAGTTCTTC.

This chain connects TRBV28 to TRBJ2-7, with TRBD2 as a possible D gene (5 bases). The germline V gene encodes CDR1 MDHEN and CDR2 SYDVKM. CDR3 length: 14 residues. Trimming left V 7 bases short and J 4 bases short, with 17 bases between. The CDR3 protein is CASTPAGGGYEQYF. CDR3 in DNA: TGTGCCAGCACCCCGGCCGGAGGTGGATACGAGCAGTACTTC. Based on the CDR3 plus reference TRBV28 and TRBJ2-7, the full variable domain is DVKVTQSSRYLVKRTGEKVFLECVQDMDHENMFWYRQDPGLGLRLIYFSYDVKMKEKGDIPEGYSVSREKKERFSLILESASTNQTSMYLCASTPAGGGYEQYFGPGTRLTVT.

The chain employs TRBV4-2 and TRBJ2-7, with 9 bases identical to TRBD1. V shed 0 bases and J 6 bases; nucleotides not matched to a gene: 12. This CDR3 spans 17 amino acids. The germline CDR1 and CDR2 sequences are LGHNA and YNFKEQ. CDR3 residues: CASSQEGRHRGRFEQYF. CDR3 coding DNA: TGTGCCAGCAGCCAAGAGGGCAGGCACAGGGGGCGGTTCGAGCAGTACTTC.

This chain connects TRBV5-4 to TRBJ2-3; a possible D gene is TRBD2 (7 bases). The length of the CDR3 is 15 residues. Germline loops: CDR1 SGHNT, CDR2 YYREEE (reference sequence). The germline V and J ends were trimmed by 0 bases and 2 bases, with 10 bases remaining between them. In nucleotides, the CDR3 is TGTGCCAGCAGCTTGGCCGGGGGGCTCACAGATACGCAGTATTTT. This translates into CASSLAGGLTDTQYF.

The chain couples TRBV19 to TRBJ1-2; 12 bases line up with TRBD1. Germline V gene sequence: CDR1 LNHDA, CDR2 SQIVND (reference sequence). CDR3 length: 15 amino acids. The V gene end was trimmed by 3 bases and the J gene end by 5 bases; junction bases not matched to a gene: 4. CDR3 sequence: CASSMGQGAGYGYTF. As DNA, the CDR3 is TGTGCCAGTAGTATGGGACAGGGGGCAGGGTATGGCTACACCTTC.

The chain is built from TRBV27 and TRBJ2-7, with a weak D call TRBD1 (6 bases). V was trimmed by 5 bases and J by 4 bases, leaving 9 bases between them. Germline lookup yields CDR1 MNHEY and CDR2 SMNVEV (reference sequence). The CDR3 runs 12 residues. The CDR3 here is CASSKTGYEQYF. The CDR3 coding sequence is TGTGCCAGCAGTAAGACAGGTTACGAGCAGTACTTC.

The chain recombines TRBV29-1 with TRBJ1-5; a possible D gene is TRBD1 (6 bases). V shed 6 bases and J shed 6 bases, with 15 bases lying between them. Germline V lookup: CDR1 SQVTM, CDR2 ANQGSEA. The CDR3 has 13 residues. CDR3 amino acids: CSVVSGDGQPQHF. In DNA, the CDR3 is TGCAGCGTAGTCTCAGGGGACGGTCAGCCCCAGCATTTT. Based on the CDR3 plus reference TRBV29-1 and TRBJ1-5, the full variable domain is SAVISQKPSRDICQRGTSLTIQCQVDSQVTMMFWYRQQPGQSLTLIATANQGSEATYESGFVIDKFPISRPNLTFSTLTVSNMSPEDSSIYLCSVVSGDGQPQHFGDGTRLSIL.

V is TRBV27 and J is TRBJ2-7, with a weak D call TRBD1 (5 bases). Germline V CDR1 and CDR2: MNHEY, SMNVEV (reference sequence). V dropped 5 bases and J dropped 4 bases, with 15 bases sitting between them. There are 14 residues in the CDR3. The CDR3 spells CASSPFAGKYEQYF. The CDR3 DNA follows: TGTGCCAGCAGTCCCTTTGCAGGGAAGTACGAGCAGTACTTC.

The chain uses TRBV11-2 and TRBJ1-2; maybe TRBD1 (5 bases). This CDR3 has 15 amino acids. Looked up from germline, CDR1 is SGHAT and CDR2 is FQNNGV. Trimming stripped 5 bases from V and 5 bases from J, with 18 bases between. In nucleotides, the CDR3 is TGTGCCAGCAGCCAAGTGGTGCCCCGGGGGTATGGCTACACCTTC. It is translated as CASSQVVPRGYGYTF. The variable domain in full, completed from reference TRBV11-2 and TRBJ1-2, reads EAGVAQSPRYKIIEKRQSVAFWCNPISGHATLYWYQQILGQGPKLLIQFQNNGVVDDSQLPKDRFSAERLKGVDSTLKIQPAKLEDSAVYLCASSQVVPRGYGYTFGSGTRLTVV.

The V and J genes are TRBV4-2 and TRBJ2-3, with 11 nucleotides matching TRBD2. Germline V gene data show CDR1 as LGHNA and CDR2 as YNFKEQ. V was pared by 4 bases and J by 3 bases, with 3 bases of the junction left unmatched. This CDR3 spans 15 amino acids. CDR3 sequence reads: CASSLRTSGTDTQYF. The CDR3 region has the DNA TGTGCCAGCAGCCTAAGGACTAGCGGGACAGATACGCAGTATTTT.

The CDR3 nucleotides read TGTGCCAGCAGCCTCGGACTAGCTGAGAGCTCCTACAATGAGCAGTTCTTC. Translated: CASSLGLAESSYNEQFF. The chain has TRBV3-1 (or the pseudogene TRBV3-2) and TRBJ2-1; 8 nucleotides match TRBD2. V lost 4 bases, J lost 0 bases, and 8 bases stayed unmatched. Germline CDR1 is LGHDT and CDR2 is YNNKEL (reference sequence). This CDR3 is built from 17 residues.

J is TRBJ2-1 and V is TRBV2; TRBD2 aligns across 7 bases. The length of the CDR3 is 12 residues. V dropped 2 bases and J dropped 12; count of bases not matched to a gene: 4. CDR1 is SNHLY, CDR2 FYNNEI, per germline. Written as DNA, the CDR3 is TGTGCCAGCAGTGAAACGGTAGCGGGGCAGTTCTTC. Translated: CASSETVAGQFF.

The chain couples TRBV19 to TRBJ1-5, with D possibly being TRBD1 (5 bases). V lost 2 bases to trimming and J lost 2 bases, with 10 bases between them. Looked up from germline, CDR1 is LNHDA and CDR2 is SQIVND (reference sequence). This CDR3 has 15 amino acids. CDR3 coding DNA: TGTGCCAGTAGTATAACCCCGACAGGCAATCAGCCCCAGCATTTT. This gives the protein CASSITPTGNQPQHF.

V usage is TRBV4-3 and J usage is TRBJ1-1; D remains ambiguous. From germline, CDR1 is LGHNA and CDR2 YSLEER. The V gene lost 0 bases and the J gene lost 7 bases, with 15 bases spanning the gap. CDR3 length: 15 amino acids. The CDR3 sequence is CASSQDPSYPGEAFF. The CDR3, as DNA: TGCGCCAGCAGCCAAGATCCTAGCTACCCGGGTGAAGCTTTCTTT.

The V gene is TRBV5-1, the J gene TRBJ1-1; unclear D gene. The V gene lost 4 bases and the J gene lost 1 base, with 17 bases spanning the gap. The germline V gene has CDR1 SGHRS and CDR2 YFSETQ. This CDR3 comprises 16 residues. The DNA for the CDR3 is TGCGCCAGCAGCCAAACTAGCCTCAGCTGGAACACTGAAGCTTTCTTT. Protein: CASSQTSLSWNTEAFF.

This chain uses TRBV7-2 with TRBJ1-2, with D perhaps matching TRBD1 (5 bases). This CDR3 contains 15 residues. The V gene's germline CDR1 is SGHTA and CDR2 FQGNSA. V was clipped by 6 bases and J by 2 bases, with 16 bases between them. As DNA, the CDR3 is TGTGCCAGCAGGGGGGGGTGGCAGTCGAACTATGGCTACACCTTC. Translating it yields CASRGGWQSNYGYTF.

J is TRBJ2-1 and V is TRBV6-5, with 11 bases lining up with TRBD1. The V segment lost 0 bases and the J segment 4 bases; nucleotides outside the gene matches: 2. This CDR3 is built from 16 residues. Germline-derived CDR1 and CDR2 are MNHEY and SVGAGI. The CDR3 region is CASSYSGTGGYNEQFF. The DNA of the CDR3 is TGTGCCAGCAGTTACTCCGGGACAGGGGGATACAATGAGCAGTTCTTC.